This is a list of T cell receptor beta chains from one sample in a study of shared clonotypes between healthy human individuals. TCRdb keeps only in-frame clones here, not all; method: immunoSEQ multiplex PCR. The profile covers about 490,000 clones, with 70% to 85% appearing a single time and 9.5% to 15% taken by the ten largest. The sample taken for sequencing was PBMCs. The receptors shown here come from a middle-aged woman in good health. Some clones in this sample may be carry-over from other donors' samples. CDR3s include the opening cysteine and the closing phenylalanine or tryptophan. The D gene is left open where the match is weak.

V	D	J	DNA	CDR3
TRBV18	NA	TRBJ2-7	TGTGCCAGCTCACCTCTGGGGGGCAACGAGCAGTACTTC	CASSPLGGNEQYF
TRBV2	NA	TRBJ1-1	TGTGCCAGCAGGCTGACGGCGAACACTGAAGCTTTCTTT	CASRLTANTEAFF
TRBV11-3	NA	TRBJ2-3	TGTGCCAGCAGCCCAGGGGGGTCAGATACGCAGTATTTT	CASSPGGSDTQYF
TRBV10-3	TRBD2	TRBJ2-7	TGTGCCATCAGTGAGCGGGAGGACGAGCAGTACTTC	CAISEREDEQYF
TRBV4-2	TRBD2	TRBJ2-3	TGTGCCAGCAGCCAAGCCGGGACTAGCGGGAGTGCAGATACGCAGTATTTT	CASSQAGTSGSADTQYF
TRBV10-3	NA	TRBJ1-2	TGTGCCATCAGCTCAAGGGGGGGCAACACTAACTATGGCTACACCTTC	CAISSRGGNTNYGYTF
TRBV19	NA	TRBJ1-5	TGTGCCAGTAGTATAGGGCCAGGGATGAGACCCCAGCATTTT	CASSIGPGMRPQHF
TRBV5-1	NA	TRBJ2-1	TGCGCCAGCAGCTGGTTCCTAGCCGCCAATGAGCAGTTCTTC	CASSWFLAANEQFF
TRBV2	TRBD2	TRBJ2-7	TGTGCCAGCAGTTACGGGACTAGCCACTACGAGCAGTACTTC	CASSYGTSHYEQYF
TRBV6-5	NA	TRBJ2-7	TGTGCCAGCCAGGGCGGTGGCAGCGCCTACGAGCAGTACTTC	CASQGGGSAYEQYF